The T cell receptor (beta chain) under discussion was sequenced for a study of CD8 T cells in ankylosing spondylitis. This CDR3 region has 13 residues. The germline V gene encodes CDR1 SQVTM and CDR2 ANQGSEA. The V and J ends lost 6 bases and 6 bases, in that order; junction bases with no gene match: 7. TCRdb ran MiXCR on the 5' RACE reads and lists one entry per CDR3 protein. The data show roughly 230,000 distinct CDR3 sequences, about 18% seen once. Specimen: blood, either unsorted or a sorted T cell fraction (not recorded which). The clonotype comes from a male donor with ankylosing spondylitis or in good health (not recorded which). This chain links TRBV29-1 with TRBJ2-7; 11 nucleotides match TRBD2. CDR3 protein: CSVVTSGRGEQYF. The CDR3 DNA reads TGCAGCGTGGTTACTAGCGGGAGAGGCGAGCAGTACTTC.